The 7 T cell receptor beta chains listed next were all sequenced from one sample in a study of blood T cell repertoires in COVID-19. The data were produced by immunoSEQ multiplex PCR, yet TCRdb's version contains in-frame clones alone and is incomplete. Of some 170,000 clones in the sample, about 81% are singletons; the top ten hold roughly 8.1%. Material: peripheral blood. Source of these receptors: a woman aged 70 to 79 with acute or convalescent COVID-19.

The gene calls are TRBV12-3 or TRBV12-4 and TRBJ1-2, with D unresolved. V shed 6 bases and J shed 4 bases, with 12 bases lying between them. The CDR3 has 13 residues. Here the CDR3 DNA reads TGTGCCAGCAGAACTGCGCGTATCTATGGCTACACCTTC. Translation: CASRTARIYGYTF.

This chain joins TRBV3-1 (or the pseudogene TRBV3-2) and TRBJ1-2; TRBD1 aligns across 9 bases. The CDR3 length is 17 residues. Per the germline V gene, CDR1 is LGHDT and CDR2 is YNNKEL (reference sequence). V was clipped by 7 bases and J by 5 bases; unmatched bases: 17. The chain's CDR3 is CASTPAVPGQGPYGYTF. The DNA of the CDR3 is TGTGCCAGCACCCCGGCGGTCCCGGGACAGGGCCCTTATGGCTACACCTTC.

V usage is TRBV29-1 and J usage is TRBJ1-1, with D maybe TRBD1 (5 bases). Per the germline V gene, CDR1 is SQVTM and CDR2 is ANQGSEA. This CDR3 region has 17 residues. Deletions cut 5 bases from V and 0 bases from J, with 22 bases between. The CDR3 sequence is CSVRGGQGRPLNTEAFF. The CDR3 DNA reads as TGCAGCGTTAGGGGAGGGCAGGGCCGACCATTGAACACTGAAGCTTTCTTT.

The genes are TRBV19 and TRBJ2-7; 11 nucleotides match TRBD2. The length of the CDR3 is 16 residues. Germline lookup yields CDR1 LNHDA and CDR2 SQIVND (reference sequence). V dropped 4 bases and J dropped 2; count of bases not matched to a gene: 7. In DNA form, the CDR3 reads TGTGCCAGTAGTAAGCCCGGGACTAGCGGAACCTACGAGCAGTACTTC. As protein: CASSKPGTSGTYEQYF.

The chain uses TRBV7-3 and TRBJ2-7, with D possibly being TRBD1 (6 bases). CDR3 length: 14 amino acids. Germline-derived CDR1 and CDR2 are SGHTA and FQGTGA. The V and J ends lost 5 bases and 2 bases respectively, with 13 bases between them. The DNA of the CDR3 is TGTGCCAGCAGCAGCTACGGACAGCCCTACGAGCAGTACTTC. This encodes CASSSYGQPYEQYF. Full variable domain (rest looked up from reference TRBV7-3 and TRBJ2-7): GAGVSQTPSNKVTEKGKYVELRCDPISGHTALYWYRQSLGQGPEFLIYFQGTGAADDSGLPNDRFFAVRPEGSVSTLKIQRTERGDSAVYLCASSSYGQPYEQYFGPGTRLTVT.

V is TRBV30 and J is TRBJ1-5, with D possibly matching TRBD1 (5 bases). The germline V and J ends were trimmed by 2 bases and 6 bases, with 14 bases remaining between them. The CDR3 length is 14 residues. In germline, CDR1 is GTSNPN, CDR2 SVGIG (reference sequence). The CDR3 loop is CAWSPGRASQPQHF. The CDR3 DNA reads TGTGCCTGGAGTCCGGGCAGGGCGTCTCAGCCCCAGCATTTT.

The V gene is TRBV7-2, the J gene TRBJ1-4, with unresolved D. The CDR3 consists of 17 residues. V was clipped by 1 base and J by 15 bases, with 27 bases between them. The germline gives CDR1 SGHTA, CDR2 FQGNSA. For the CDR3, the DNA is TGTGCCAGCAGCTTAGGAATCCGGGATAGACACCGATCCGGGATGTTTTTT. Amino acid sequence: CASSLGIRDRHRSGMFF.